This T cell receptor (beta chain) was identified during a study of T cell clones after liver transplantation. For the study at large: TCRbeta sequencing after a pre-transplant mixed lymphocyte reaction identified graft-donor-reactive clones, later tracked in post-transplant blood. Three of eight recipients were HCV-positive; others had non-autoimmune, non-viral indications.

The germline CDR1 and CDR2 sequences are MDHEN and SYDVKM. CDR3 length: 15 amino acids. V gave up 5 bases and J gave up 4 bases; unmatched junction bases: 7. Some clones are missing from TCRdb's copy, which holds only in-frame ones; the method was immunoSEQ multiplex PCR. The data show about 53,000 clones, with 70% to 85% seen just once and around 8.5% held by the top ten. This specimen was CD4+ T cells from blood, taken before liver transplant. The clonotype originates from a human donor who received a liver transplant. The chain couples TRBV28 to TRBJ1-3; 8 nucleotides agree with TRBD1. The CDR3 reads CASSPMTGVGNTIYF. The CDR3 nucleotides read TGTGCCAGCAGTCCAATGACAGGGGTCGGAAACACCATATATTTT.